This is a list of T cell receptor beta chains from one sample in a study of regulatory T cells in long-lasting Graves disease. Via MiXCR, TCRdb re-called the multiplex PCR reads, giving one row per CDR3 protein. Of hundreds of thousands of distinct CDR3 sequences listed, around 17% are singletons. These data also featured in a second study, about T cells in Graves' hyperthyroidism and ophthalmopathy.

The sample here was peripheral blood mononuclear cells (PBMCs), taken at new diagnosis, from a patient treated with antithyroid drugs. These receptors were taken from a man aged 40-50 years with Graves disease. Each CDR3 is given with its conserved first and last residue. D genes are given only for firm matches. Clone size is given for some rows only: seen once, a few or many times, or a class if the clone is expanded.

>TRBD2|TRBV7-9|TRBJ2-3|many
CASSPLLAGPTDTQYF
TGTGCCAGCAGCCCCCTACTAGCGGGGCCCACAGATACGCAGTATTTT
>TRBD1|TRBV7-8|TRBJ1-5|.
CASSLVGQNQPQHF
TGTGCCAGCAGCTTAGTGGGACAGAATCAGCCCCAGCATTTT
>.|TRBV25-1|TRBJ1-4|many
CASSEWATNEKLFF
TGTGCCAGCAGTGAATGGGCAACTAATGAAAAACTGTTTTTT
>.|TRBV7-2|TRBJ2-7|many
CASSAGNYEQYF
TGTGCCAGCAGCGCGGGAAACTACGAGCAGTACTTC
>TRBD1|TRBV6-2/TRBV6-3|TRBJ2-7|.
CASSYLRGTNEQYF
TGTGCCAGCAGTTACCTCAGGGGGACGAACGAGCAGTACTTC
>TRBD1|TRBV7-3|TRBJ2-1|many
CASSLSRGNNYNEQFF
TGTGCCAGCAGCTTAAGCAGGGGGAATAACTACAATGAGCAGTTCTTC
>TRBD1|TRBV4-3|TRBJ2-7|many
CASSQDLRGQGIYEQYF
TGCGCCAGCAGCCAAGATTTAAGAGGACAGGGGATCTACGAGCAGTACTTC
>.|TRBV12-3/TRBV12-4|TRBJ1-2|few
CASSFPLNYGYTF
TGTGCCAGCAGTTTCCCCCTTAACTATGGCTACACCTTC
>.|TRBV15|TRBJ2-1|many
CATSGGKNNEQFF
TGTGCCACCAGTGGGGGAAAAAACAATGAGCAGTTCTTC
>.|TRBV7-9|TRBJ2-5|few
CASSLSTAKTQYF
TGTGCCAGCAGCTTATCGACAGCGAAGACCCAGTACTTC
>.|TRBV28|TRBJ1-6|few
CASSNYKNSPLHF
TGTGCCAGCAGTAACTACAAGAATTCACCCCTCCACTTT
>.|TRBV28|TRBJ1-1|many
CASSLMRDLNTEAFF
TGTGCCAGCAGTTTGATGCGGGACTTGAACACTGAAGCTTTCTTT
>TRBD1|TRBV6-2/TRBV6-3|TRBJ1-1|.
CASSFGQGAVNTEAFF
TGTGCCAGCAGTTTTGGACAGGGGGCGGTTAACACTGAAGCTTTCTTT
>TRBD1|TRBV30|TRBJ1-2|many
CAWSETGRGYTF
TGTGCCTGGAGTGAGACAGGGCGCGGCTACACCTTC
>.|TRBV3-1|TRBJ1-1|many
CASSHGRTAKAFF
TGTGCCAGCAGCCACGGACGTACCGCTAAAGCTTTCTTT
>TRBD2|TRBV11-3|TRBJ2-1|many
CASSILAGGYEQFF
TGTGCCAGCAGCATACTAGCGGGGGGTTATGAGCAGTTCTTC
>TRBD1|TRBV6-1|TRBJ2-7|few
CASSDLGTGYYEQYF
TGTGCCAGCAGTGACTTAGGGACAGGGTACTACGAGCAGTACTTC
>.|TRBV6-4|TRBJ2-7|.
CASSESISSYEQYF
TGTGCCAGCAGTGAATCTATCAGCTCCTACGAGCAGTACTTC
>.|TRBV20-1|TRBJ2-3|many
CSASGQSRHLINTDTQYF
TGCAGTGCTAGCGGTCAGTCGAGACACCTGATTAACACAGATACGCAGTATTTT
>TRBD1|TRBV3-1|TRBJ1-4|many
CASSQLGQSNEKLFF
TGTGCCAGCAGCCAACTGGGACAGAGTAATGAAAAACTGTTTTTT
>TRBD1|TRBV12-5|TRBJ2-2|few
CASGTAGTGGPGELFF
TGTGCTAGTGGGACGGCCGGGACAGGGGGCCCCGGGGAGCTGTTTTTT
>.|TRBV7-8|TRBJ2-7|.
CASSGFGIYEQYF
TGTGCCAGCTCGGGTTTTGGTATCTACGAGCAGTACTTC
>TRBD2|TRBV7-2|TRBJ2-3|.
CASSLDISGGRRDTQYF
TGTGCCAGCAGCTTAGATATCAGCGGGGGGCGCCGAGATACGCAGTATTTT
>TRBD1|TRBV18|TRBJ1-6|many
CASSSRTGDSPLHF
TGTGCCAGCTCATCTCGGACAGGGGATTCACCCCTCCACTTT
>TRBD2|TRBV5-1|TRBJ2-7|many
CASSLFGGGANEQYF
TGCGCCAGCAGCTTGTTCGGCGGGGGGGCGAACGAGCAGTACTTC
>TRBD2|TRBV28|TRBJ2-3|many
CASSSGLAGGLGTDTQYF
TGTGCCAGCAGTTCAGGACTAGCGGGGGGGCTCGGCACAGATACGCAGTATTTT
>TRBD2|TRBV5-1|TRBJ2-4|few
CASSLEARTGGRYF
TGCGCCAGCAGCTTGGAGGCGAGGACGGGGGGTCGGTACTTC